The sequence of this T cell receptor (beta chain) was determined in a study of shared clonotypes between healthy human individuals. Study-level results: Collection of samples was limited to blood; tissue repertoires likely differ. Incompleteness in sorted-subset sequencing, despite large depth, was shown by rarefaction.

Some clones are missing from TCRdb's copy, which holds only in-frame ones; the method was immunoSEQ multiplex PCR. The profile shows around 1,100,000 clones, approximately 80% of them singletons. This clone was detected once. The antigen is not known. Trimming took 8 bases from V and 8 from J; bases not matched to a gene: 9. The V gene's germline CDR1 is LNHDA and CDR2 SQIVND (reference sequence). This CDR3 comprises 14 residues. The receptor comes from a man aged 18-30 years in good health. Some clones in this sample may be carry-over from other donors' samples. Sequencing was done on a sample of memory CD4+ T cells from PBMCs. Regarding subset: CD45RA-negative fraction. V usage is TRBV19 and J usage is TRBJ2-1, with 10 bases aligning to TRBD2. CDR3 region: CASDPSGSRDEQFF. The CDR3 DNA follows: TGTGCCAGTGATCCTAGCGGGAGTAGGGATGAGCAGTTCTTC.